The 18 T cell receptor beta chains below all came from one sample that was sequenced in a study of post-analysis software for immune sequencing data. Unique molecular identifiers were present in the TCR beta cDNA libraries. TCRdb reprocessed the PCR reads with MiXCR, giving one entry per CDR3 protein. The table has 400,000 to 500,000 distinct CDR3 sequences, 35% to 45% seen once. Regarding the study as a whole: With TRBV5-6, TRBV5-1 and TRBV20-1 included, five TRBV segments were more frequent in patients than in controls.

No antigens are known for them. The sequenced sample was blood. These receptors all come from a girl aged 2 to 9 with multiple sclerosis.

In its sample, this clonotype was seen a few times. The chain is built from TRBV4-3 and TRBJ2-3; 14 positions agree with TRBD2. Germline trimming cut 0 bases from V and 3 bases from J; bases unmatched to any gene: 8. The CDR3 covers 19 residues. Germline CDR1 and CDR2: LGHNA and YSLEER. CDR3 loop: CASSQDLGLAGERTDTQYF. The CDR3 DNA reads as TGCGCCAGCAGCCAAGATCTGGGACTAGCGGGAGAGAGGACAGATACGCAGTATTTT.

The chain employs TRBV7-8 and TRBJ2-6, with D perhaps matching TRBD1 (6 bases). The V end was cut by 5 bases, the J end by 0 bases, with 14 bases between. Germline lookup yields CDR1 SGHVS and CDR2 FQNEAQ. The CDR3 has 17 amino acids. The CDR3 nucleotides read TGTGCCAGCAGCATTCGGACAGCCATCTCTGGGGCCAACGTCCTGACTTTC. Translating it yields CASSIRTAISGANVLTF.

This clonotype was seen only a few times. The gene calls are TRBV5-6 and TRBJ2-6; no clear D gene. Trimming removed 4 bases at V and 0 bases at J, with 5 bases between. Germline V CDR1 and CDR2: SGHDT, YYEEEE. The CDR3 runs to 14 residues. The DNA of the CDR3 is TGTGCCAGCAGCATATACTCTGGGGCCAACGTCCTGACTTTC. Amino acid sequence: CASSIYSGANVLTF.

This chain links TRBV20-1 with TRBJ2-6; D perhaps matches TRBD1 (5 bases). Germline V gene lookup returns CDR1 DFQATT and CDR2 SNEGSKA (reference sequence). V was trimmed by 8 bases and J by 0 bases, leaving 23 bases between them. CDR3 length: 18 residues. CDR3 sequence: CSLLEMWGRSSGANVLTF. CDR3 nucleotides: TGCAGTCTGCTAGAGATGTGGGGCCGGAGCTCTGGGGCCAACGTCCTGACTTTC.

This clonotype was picked up a small number of times. This sequence joins TRBV12-3 or TRBV12-4 and TRBJ1-1, with a tentative D call TRBD1 (6 bases). This CDR3 has 13 amino acids. Trimming pared 6 bases from V and 4 bases from J, leaving 12 bases between. DNA of the CDR3: TGTGCCAGCAGCTACCAGGGGTTCACTGAAGCTTTCTTT. Translated, it gives CASSYQGFTEAFF.

This chain links TRBV12-3 or TRBV12-4 with TRBJ1-5; 11 positions agree with TRBD1. Trimming took 7 bases from V and 0 from J; bases not matched to a gene: 11. This CDR3 has 18 amino acids. As DNA, the CDR3 is TGTGCCAGCACCGCCGGGACAGGGGGGCTCCTTAGCAATCAGCCCCAGCATTTT. Translated: CASTAGTGGLLSNQPQHF.

The chain recombines TRBV2 with TRBJ2-1; D possibly matches TRBD1 or TRBD2 (5 bases each). The CDR3 has 15 residues. Germline V gene lookup returns CDR1 SNHLY and CDR2 FYNNEI. V shed 4 bases and J shed 6 bases, with 16 bases lying between them. CDR3 nucleotides: TGTGCCAGCAGTGCCGGGACGGACACCATCAATGAGCAGTTCTTC. Protein: CASSAGTDTINEQFF.

As regards this clonotype: One end of the junction varies from germline; a read error may be responsible. The chain combines TRBV19 with TRBJ1-2; TRBD1 matches 12 bases. The CDR3 is 16 amino acids. CDR1 and CDR2 (germline): LNHDA, SQIVND (reference sequence). The CDR3 region is CVSSISFGGQGAGYTF. CDR3 DNA sequence: TGTGTCAGTAGTATCTCCTTCGGGGGACAGGGGGCTGGCTACACCTTC.

This rearrangement joins TRBV5-1 to TRBJ1-2; D call uncertain. Trimming shortened V by 0 bases and J by 5 bases, and 14 bases separated the two germline ends. The CDR3 totals 15 residues. Germline-derived CDR1 and CDR2 are SGHRS and YFSETQ. The CDR3, as DNA: TGCGCCAGCAGCTTGGCCCGTAGCCCCTCTTATGGCTACACCTTC. Translated: CASSLARSPSYGYTF.

Only a few counts were recorded for this clonotype. This chain links TRBV12-3 or TRBV12-4 with TRBJ2-7; 9 nucleotides agree with TRBD2. J lost 4 bases, V lost 3 bases, and 7 bases had no gene match. This CDR3 comprises 15 residues. The CDR3 is CASSFSSGVSYEQYF. In DNA form, the CDR3 reads TGTGCCAGCAGTTTTTCTAGCGGGGTTAGTTACGAGCAGTACTTC.

This clonotype was counted at least ten times. This sequence joins TRBV12-3 or TRBV12-4 and TRBJ2-1; no reliable D call. The CDR3 has 11 amino acids. V was clipped by 7 bases and J by 3 bases, with 4 bases between them. DNA for the CDR3: TGTGCCAGCACAGACTACAATGAGCAGTTCTTC. Residues: CASTDYNEQFF.

The DNA for the CDR3 is TGCAGTGCTAGAGCGGGGAGTACTCTCCGCTACGAGCAGTACTTC. Translation: CSARAGSTLRYEQYF. The chain carries TRBV20-1 and TRBJ2-7; D perhaps matches TRBD2 (5 bases). The germline V and J ends were trimmed by 1 base and 3 bases, with 16 bases remaining between them. CDR3 length: 15 amino acids. The V gene's germline CDR1 is DFQATT and CDR2 SNEGSKA (reference sequence).

The chain is built from TRBV5-1 and TRBJ2-5; D gene ambiguous. V was shortened by 0 bases and J by 1 base, with 10 bases between the two germline ends. Looked up from germline, CDR1 is SGHRS and CDR2 is YFSETQ. CDR3 length: 15 amino acids. CDR3 bases: TGCGCCAGCAGCTTGGCGTTAGCAGTCCAAGAGACCCAGTACTTC. It is translated as CASSLALAVQETQYF.

This clonotype turned up a few times. The chain couples TRBV7-9 to TRBJ2-1, with D perhaps TRBD2 (5 bases). The germline V gene encodes CDR1 SEHNR and CDR2 FQNEAQ (reference sequence). There are 16 residues in the CDR3. The ends were cut back, 4 bases at V and 4 bases at J, with 17 bases in the middle. Here the CDR3 DNA reads TGTGCCAGCAGCTCCTCGCGGGCAGCGGAGTACAATGAGCAGTTCTTC. Protein sequence: CASSSSRAAEYNEQFF. Drawing the rest from reference TRBV7-9 and TRBJ2-1, the complete variable domain is DTGVSQNPRHKITKRGQNVTFRCDPISEHNRLYWYRQTLGQGPEFLTYFQNEAQLEKSRLLSDRFSAERPKGSFSTLEIQRTEQGDSAMYLCASSSSRAAEYNEQFFGPGTRLTVL.

The chain employs TRBV20-1 and TRBJ1-2; D remains unclear. V dropped 2 bases and J dropped 7 bases, with 11 bases sitting between them. The CDR3 loop spans 12 amino acids. CDR1 and CDR2 (germline): DFQATT, SNEGSKA (reference sequence). CDR3 protein: CSARNGPLGYTF. CDR3 nucleotide sequence: TGCAGTGCTAGAAACGGACCCCTTGGCTACACCTTC.

This chain links TRBV7-2 with TRBJ2-3, with TRBD2 matching over 11 bases. Germline V gene lookup returns CDR1 SGHTA and CDR2 FQGNSA. The junction had 7 bases not matched to a gene; V was cut back by 5 bases and J by 6 bases. The CDR3 runs to 15 residues. The CDR3 DNA reads as TGTGCCAGCAGCGGCTTTACTAGCGGGAGCGATACGCAGTATTTT. Its protein product is CASSGFTSGSDTQYF.

The chain is built from TRBV21-1 and TRBJ2-4. The last part of the DNA fits TRBJ2-7 better; the J call may be wrong. TRBV21-1 is a listed pseudogene. The CDR3 loop spans 12 amino acids. CDR3: CASSKAGNEQYF. CDR3 bases: TGTGCCAGCAGCAAAGCAGGGAACGAGCAGTACTTC.

The chain couples TRBV29-1 to TRBJ1-2; a possible D gene is TRBD1 (6 bases). CDR1 and CDR2 from the germline V gene are SQVTM and ANQGSEA. The CDR3 is 12 residues long. V was cut by 2 bases and J by 2 bases, with 6 bases left in between. CDR3 nucleotide sequence: TGCAGCGTTGAAAGGGGGAACTATGGCTACACCTTC. Amino acids: CSVERGNYGYTF.